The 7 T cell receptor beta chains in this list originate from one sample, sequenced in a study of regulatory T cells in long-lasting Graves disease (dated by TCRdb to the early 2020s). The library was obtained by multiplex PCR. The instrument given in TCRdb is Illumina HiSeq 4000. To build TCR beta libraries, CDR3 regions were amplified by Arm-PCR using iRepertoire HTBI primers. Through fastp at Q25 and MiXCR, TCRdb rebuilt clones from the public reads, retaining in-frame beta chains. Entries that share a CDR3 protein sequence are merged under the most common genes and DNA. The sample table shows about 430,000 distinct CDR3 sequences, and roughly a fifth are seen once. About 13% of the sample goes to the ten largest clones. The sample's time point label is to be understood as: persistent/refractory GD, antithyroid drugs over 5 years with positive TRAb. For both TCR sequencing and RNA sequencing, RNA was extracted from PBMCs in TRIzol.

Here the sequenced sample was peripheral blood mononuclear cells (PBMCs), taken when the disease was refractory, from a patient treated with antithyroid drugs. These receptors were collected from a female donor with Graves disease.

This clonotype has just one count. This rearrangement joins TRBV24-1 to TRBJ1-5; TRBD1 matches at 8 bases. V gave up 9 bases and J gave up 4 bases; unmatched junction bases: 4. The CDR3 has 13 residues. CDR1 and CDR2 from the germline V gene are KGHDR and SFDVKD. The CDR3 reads CATSDRENQPQHF. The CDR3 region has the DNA TGTGCCACCTCGGACAGGGAGAATCAGCCCCAGCATTTT.

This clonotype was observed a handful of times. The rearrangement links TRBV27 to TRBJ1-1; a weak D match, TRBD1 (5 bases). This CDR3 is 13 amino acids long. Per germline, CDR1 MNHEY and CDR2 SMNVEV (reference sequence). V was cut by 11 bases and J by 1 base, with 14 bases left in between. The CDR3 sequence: CAASPGGNTEAFF. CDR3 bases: TGTGCCGCCTCCCCCGGGGGGAACACTGAAGCTTTCTTT.

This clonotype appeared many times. The CDR3 region is CASSPSGTANTEAFF. The CDR3 nucleotides are TGTGCCAGCAGTCCATCCGGGACAGCGAACACTGAAGCTTTCTTT. The chain combines TRBV28 with TRBJ1-1; TRBD1 matches 7 bases. There are 15 residues in the CDR3. Losses at the gene ends were 5 bases for V and 1 base for J; bases not matched to a gene: 7. Germline V lookup: CDR1 MDHEN, CDR2 SYDVKM.

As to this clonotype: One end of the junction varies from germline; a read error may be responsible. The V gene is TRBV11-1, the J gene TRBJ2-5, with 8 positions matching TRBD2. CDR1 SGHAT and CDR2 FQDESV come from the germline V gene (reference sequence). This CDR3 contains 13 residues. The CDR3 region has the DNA TGCGCCAGCAGCGGGGGACGGGAAGAGACCCAGTACTTC. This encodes CASSGGREETQYF.

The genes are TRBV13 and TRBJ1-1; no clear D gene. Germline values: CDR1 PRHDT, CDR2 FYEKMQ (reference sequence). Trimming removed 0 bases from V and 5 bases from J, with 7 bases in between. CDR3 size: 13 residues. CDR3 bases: TGTGCCAGCAGCTTAGGTATGGAGACTGAAGCTTTCTTT. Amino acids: CASSLGMETEAFF.

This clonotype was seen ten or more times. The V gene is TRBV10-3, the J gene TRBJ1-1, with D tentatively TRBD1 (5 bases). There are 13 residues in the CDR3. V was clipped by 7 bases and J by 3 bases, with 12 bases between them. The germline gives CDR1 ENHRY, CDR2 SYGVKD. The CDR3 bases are TGTGCCATCACCTGGGAAGGGGACACTGAAGCTTTCTTT. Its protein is CAITWEGDTEAFF.

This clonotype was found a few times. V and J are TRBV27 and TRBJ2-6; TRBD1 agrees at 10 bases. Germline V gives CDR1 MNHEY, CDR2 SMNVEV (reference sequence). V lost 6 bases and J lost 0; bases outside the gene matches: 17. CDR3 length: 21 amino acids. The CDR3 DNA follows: TGTGCCAGCAGCCCTTTCCGGGACAGGGGCCACCTTAGCTCTGGGGCCAACGTCCTGACTTTC. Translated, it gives CASSPFRDRGHLSSGANVLTF.